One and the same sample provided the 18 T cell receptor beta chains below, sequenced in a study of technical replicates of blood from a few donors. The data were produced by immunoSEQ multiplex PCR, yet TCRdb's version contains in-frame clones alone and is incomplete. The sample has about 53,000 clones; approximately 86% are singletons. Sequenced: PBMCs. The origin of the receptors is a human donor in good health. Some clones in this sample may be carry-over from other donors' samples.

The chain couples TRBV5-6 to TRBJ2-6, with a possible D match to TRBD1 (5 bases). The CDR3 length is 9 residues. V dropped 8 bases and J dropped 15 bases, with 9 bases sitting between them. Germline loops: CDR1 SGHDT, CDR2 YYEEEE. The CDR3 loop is CARWGDLTF. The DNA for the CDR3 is TGTGCCAGATGGGGCGACCTGACTTTC.

The CDR3 DNA is TGTGCCAGCAGCTTAAGCAACAATGAGCAGTTCTTC. This encodes CASSLSNNEQFF. The chain employs TRBV7-9 and TRBJ2-1, with D hard to call. CDR3 size: 12 residues. V was pared by 2 bases and J by 5 bases, with 4 bases between. Germline CDR1 reads SEHNR; CDR2 reads FQNEAQ (reference sequence).

CDR3 sequence: CASSPAGLAVYNEQFF. The CDR3 DNA reads TGTGCCAGCAGCCCCGCGGGACTAGCGGTCTACAATGAGCAGTTCTTC. The rearrangement links TRBV5-4 to TRBJ2-1; 11 positions agree with TRBD2. Germline CDR1 SGHNT, CDR2 YYREEE (reference sequence). Losses at the gene ends were 4 bases for V and 3 bases for J; bases not matched to a gene: 6. The CDR3 runs 16 residues.

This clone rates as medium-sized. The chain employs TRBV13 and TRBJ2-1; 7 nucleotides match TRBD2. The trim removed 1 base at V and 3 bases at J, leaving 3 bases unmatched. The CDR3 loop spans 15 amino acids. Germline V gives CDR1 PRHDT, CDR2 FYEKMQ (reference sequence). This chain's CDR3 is CASSLEGGDYNEQFF. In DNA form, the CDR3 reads TGTGCCAGCAGCTTAGAGGGAGGGGACTACAATGAGCAGTTCTTC.

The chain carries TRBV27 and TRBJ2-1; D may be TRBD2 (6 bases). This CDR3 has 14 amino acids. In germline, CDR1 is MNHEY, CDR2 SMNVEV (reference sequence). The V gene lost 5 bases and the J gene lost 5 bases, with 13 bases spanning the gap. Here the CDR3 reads CASSAGLRDNEQFF. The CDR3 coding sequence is TGTGCCAGCAGTGCGGGACTCCGAGACAATGAGCAGTTCTTC.

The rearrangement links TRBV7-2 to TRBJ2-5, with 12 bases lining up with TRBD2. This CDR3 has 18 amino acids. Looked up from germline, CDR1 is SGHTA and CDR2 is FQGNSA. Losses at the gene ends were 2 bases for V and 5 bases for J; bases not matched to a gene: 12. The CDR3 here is CASSLSSSSGGAEETQYF. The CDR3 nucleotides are TGTGCCAGCAGCTTAAGCTCGTCTAGCGGGGGGGCCGAGGAGACCCAGTACTTC.

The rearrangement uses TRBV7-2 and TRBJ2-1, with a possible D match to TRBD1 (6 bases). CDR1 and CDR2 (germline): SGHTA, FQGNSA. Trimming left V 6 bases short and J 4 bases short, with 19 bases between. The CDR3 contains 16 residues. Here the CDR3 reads CASSAQTGQKYNEQFF. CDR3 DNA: TGTGCCAGCAGTGCTCAAACAGGGCAGAAATACAATGAGCAGTTCTTC.

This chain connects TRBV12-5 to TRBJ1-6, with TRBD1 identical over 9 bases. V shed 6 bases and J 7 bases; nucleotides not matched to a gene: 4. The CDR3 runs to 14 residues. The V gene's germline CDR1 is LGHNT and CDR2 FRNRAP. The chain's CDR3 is CASGGGQGNSPLHF. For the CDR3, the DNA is TGTGCTAGTGGGGGGGGACAGGGCAATTCACCCCTCCACTTT. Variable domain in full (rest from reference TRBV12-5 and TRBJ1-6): DARVTQTPRHKVTEMGQEVTMRCQPILGHNTVFWYRQTMMQGLELLAYFRNRAPLDDSGMPKDRFSAEMPDATLATLKIQPSEPRDSAVYFCASGGGQGNSPLHFGNGTRLTVT.

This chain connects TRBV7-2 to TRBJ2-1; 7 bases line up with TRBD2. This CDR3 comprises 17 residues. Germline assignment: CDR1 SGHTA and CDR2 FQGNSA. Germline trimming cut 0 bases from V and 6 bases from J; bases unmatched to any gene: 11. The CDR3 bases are TGTGCCAGCAGCTTAGCGGAGGGAGGGACTTTGGGCAATGAGCAGTTCTTC. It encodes CASSLAEGGTLGNEQFF. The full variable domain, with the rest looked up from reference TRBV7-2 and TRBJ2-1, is GAGVSQSPSNKVTEKGKDVELRCDPISGHTALYWYRQSLGQGLEFLIYFQGNSAPDKSGLPSDRFSAERTGGSVSTLTIQRTQQEDSAVYLCASSLAEGGTLGNEQFFGPGTRLTVL.

The CDR3 DNA sequence: TGTGCCAGCAGCACGGACAGGGTTATTCGAGGCTACACCTTC. Translated: CASSTDRVIRGYTF. The rearrangement uses TRBV5-4 and TRBJ1-2; 8 bases map to TRBD1. This CDR3 is 14 amino acids long. The germline V gene encodes CDR1 SGHNT and CDR2 YYREEE (reference sequence). The J segment lost 8 bases and the V segment lost 4 bases, leaving 10 bases of the junction unmatched.

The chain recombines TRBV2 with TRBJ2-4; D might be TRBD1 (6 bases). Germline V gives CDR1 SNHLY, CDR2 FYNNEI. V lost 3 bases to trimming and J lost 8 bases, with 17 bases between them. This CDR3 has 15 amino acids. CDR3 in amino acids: CASSDSPSRGHIQYF. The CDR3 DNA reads TGTGCCAGCAGTGACTCCCCGAGCAGGGGCCACATTCAGTACTTC. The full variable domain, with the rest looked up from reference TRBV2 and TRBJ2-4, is EPEVTQTPSHQVTQMGQEVILRCVPISNHLYFYWYRQILGQKVEFLVSFYNNEISEKSEIFDDQFSVERPDGSNFTLKIRSTKLEDSAMYFCASSDSPSRGHIQYFGAGTRLSVL.

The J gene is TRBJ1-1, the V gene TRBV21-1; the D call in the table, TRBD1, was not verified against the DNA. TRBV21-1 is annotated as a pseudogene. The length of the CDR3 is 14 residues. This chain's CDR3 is CASSKDSGNTEAFF. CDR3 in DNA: TGTGCCAGCAGCAAAGATTCAGGCAACACTGAAGCTTTCTTT.

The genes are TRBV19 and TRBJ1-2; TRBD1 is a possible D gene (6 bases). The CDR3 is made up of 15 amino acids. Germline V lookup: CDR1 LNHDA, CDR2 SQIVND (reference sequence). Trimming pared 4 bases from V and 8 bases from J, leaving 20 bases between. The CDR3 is CASSNRGRGIYGYTF. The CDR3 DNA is TGTGCCAGTAGTAACCGGGGTAGGGGGATCTACGGCTACACCTTC.

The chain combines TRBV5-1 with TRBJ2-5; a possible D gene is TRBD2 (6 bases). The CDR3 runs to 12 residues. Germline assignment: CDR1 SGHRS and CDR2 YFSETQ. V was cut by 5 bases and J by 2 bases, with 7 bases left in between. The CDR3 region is CASREGQETQYF. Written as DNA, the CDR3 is TGCGCCAGCAGGGAGGGTCAAGAGACCCAGTACTTC.

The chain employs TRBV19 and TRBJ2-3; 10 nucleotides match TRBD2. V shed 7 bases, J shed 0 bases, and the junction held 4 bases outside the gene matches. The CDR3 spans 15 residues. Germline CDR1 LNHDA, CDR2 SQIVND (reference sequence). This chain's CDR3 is CASTQTSGSTDTQYF. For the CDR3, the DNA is TGTGCCAGTACCCAGACTAGCGGGAGCACAGATACGCAGTATTTT.

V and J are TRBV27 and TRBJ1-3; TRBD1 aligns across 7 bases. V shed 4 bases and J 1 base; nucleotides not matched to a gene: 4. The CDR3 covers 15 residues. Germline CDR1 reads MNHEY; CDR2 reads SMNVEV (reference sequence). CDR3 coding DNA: TGTGCCAGCAGTTCGACAGGGTGGTCTGGAAACACCATATATTTT. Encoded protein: CASSSTGWSGNTIYF.

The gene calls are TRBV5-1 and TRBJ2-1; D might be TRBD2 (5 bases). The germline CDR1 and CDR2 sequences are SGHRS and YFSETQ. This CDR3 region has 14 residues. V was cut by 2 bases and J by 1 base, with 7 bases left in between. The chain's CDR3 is CASSFGESYNEQFF. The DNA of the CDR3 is TGCGCCAGCAGCTTTGGGGAGTCCTACAATGAGCAGTTCTTC.

The CDR3 loop is CASSLESAGVYEQYF. In nucleotides, the CDR3 is TGTGCCAGCAGCTTAGAATCTGCGGGGGTCTACGAGCAGTACTTC. The rearrangement joins TRBV11-2 to TRBJ2-7, with 7 bases that match TRBD2. After removal of 0 bases from V and 3 bases from J, the junction contained 5 bases not matched to a gene. Germline values: CDR1 SGHAT, CDR2 FQNNGV. The CDR3 totals 15 residues.